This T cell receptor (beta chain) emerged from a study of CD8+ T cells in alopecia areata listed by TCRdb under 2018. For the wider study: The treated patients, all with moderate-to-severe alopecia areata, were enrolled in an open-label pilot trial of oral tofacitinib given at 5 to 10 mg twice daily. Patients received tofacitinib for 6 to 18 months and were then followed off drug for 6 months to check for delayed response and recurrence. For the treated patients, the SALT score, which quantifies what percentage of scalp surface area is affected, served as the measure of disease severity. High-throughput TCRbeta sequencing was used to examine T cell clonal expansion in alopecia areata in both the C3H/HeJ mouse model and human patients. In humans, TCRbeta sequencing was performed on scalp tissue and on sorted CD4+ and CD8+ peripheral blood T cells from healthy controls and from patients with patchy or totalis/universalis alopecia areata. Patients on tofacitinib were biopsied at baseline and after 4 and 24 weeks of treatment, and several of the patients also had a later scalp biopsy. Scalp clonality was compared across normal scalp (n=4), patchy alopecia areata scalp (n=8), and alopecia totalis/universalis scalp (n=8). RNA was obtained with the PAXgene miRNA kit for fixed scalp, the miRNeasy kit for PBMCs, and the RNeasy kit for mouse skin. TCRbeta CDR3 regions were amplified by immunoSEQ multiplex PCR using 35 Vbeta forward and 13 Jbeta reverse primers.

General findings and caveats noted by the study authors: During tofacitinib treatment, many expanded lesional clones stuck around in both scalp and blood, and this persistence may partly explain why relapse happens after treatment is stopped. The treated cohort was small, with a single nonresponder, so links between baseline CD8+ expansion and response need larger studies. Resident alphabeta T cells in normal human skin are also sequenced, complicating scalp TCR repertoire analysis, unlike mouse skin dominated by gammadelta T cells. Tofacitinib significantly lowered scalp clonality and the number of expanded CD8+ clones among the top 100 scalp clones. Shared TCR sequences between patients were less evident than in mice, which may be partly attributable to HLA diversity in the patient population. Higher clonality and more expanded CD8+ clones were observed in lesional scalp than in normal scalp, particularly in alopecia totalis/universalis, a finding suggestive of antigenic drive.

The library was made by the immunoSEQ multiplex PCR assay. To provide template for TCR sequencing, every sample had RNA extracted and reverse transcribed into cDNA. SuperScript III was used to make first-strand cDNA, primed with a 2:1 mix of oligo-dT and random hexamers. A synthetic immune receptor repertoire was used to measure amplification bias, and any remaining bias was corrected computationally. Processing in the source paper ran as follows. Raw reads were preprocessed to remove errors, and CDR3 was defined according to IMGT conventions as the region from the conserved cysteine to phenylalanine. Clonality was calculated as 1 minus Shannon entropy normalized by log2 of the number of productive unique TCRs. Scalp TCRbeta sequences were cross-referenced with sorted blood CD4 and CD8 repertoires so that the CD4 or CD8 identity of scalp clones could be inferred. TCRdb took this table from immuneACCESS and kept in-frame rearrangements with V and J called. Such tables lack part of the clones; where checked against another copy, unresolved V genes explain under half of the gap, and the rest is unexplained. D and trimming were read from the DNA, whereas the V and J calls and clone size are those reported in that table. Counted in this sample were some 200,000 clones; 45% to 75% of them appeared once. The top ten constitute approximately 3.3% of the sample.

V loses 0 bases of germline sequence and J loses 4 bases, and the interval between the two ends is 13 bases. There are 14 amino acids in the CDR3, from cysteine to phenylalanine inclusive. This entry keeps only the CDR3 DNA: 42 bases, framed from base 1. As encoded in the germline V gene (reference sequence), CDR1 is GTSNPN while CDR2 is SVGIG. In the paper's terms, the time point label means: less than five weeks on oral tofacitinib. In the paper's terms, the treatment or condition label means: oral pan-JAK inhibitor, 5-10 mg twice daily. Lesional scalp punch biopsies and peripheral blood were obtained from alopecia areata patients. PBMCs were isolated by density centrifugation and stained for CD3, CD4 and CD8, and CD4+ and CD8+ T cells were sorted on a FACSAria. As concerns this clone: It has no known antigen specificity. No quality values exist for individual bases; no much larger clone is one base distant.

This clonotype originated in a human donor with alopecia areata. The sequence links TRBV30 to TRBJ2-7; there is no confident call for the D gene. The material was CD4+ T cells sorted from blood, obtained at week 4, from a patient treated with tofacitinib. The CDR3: CAWSVPPTTYEQYF. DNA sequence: TGTGCCTGGAGTGTCCCTCCTACTACATACGAGCAGTACTTC.